One sample yielded the 24 T cell receptor beta chains listed below, sequenced in a study of Tregs in tolerant kidney transplant recipients. Mixed chimerism was transient after nonmyeloablative marrow transplants from related graft donors. TCRdb keeps only in-frame clones here, not all; method: immunoSEQ multiplex PCR. The data contain more than 20,000 clones, roughly 80% of them seen just once; the ten biggest clones take up about 23%. This specimen was CD8+ T cells from blood (PBMCs), taken 6 months after the transplant. Source of these receptors: a human patient who received a combined kidney and bone marrow transplant. The T cells may partly be graft donor cells.

CDR3 sequence (DNA): TGTGCCAGCAGTGATACTCGAAATGAGCAGTTCTTC. The encoded protein is CASSDTRNEQFF. The chain joins TRBV25-1 to TRBJ2-1; no firm D call. The CDR3 is 12 amino acids. Germline V gives CDR1 MGHDK, CDR2 SYGVNS. Between the trimmed V and J ends, which lost 3 bases and 7 bases, there was a span of 7 bases.

J is TRBJ2-7 and V is TRBV27; D is ambiguous. CDR1 MNHEY and CDR2 SMNVEV come from the germline V gene (reference sequence). V lost 5 bases to trimming and J lost 2 bases, with 16 bases between them. The CDR3 spans 15 residues. In nucleotides, the CDR3 is TGTGCCAGCAGTCCCGGCGGCAGCTTCACCTACGAGCAGTACTTC. Translating it yields CASSPGGSFTYEQYF.

The chain links TRBV4-1 to TRBJ1-2; 8 positions match TRBD1. CDR3 length: 15 amino acids. The germline V gene has CDR1 MGHRA and CDR2 YSYEKL. V dropped 4 bases and J dropped 5; count of bases not matched to a gene: 9. The CDR3 bases are TGCGCCAGCAGCCCGAAATTCGGACAGGGTTATGGCTACACCTTC. Its translation is CASSPKFGQGYGYTF.

This clone appeared a few times. This chain links TRBV6-1 with TRBJ1-4; D is ambiguous. Deletions cut 3 bases from V and 1 base from J, with 6 bases between. The CDR3 totals 14 residues. Germline assignment: CDR1 MNHNS and CDR2 SASEGT. The CDR3 is CASSDRRTNEKLFF. CDR3 nucleotides: TGTGCCAGCAGTGATAGAAGAACTAATGAAAAACTGTTTTTT.

The V call is TRBV6-1, the J call TRBJ2-3; 7 bases match TRBD1. This CDR3 has 15 residues. Germline CDR1 reads MNHNS; CDR2 reads SASEGT. The V segment lost 2 bases and the J segment 3 bases; nucleotides outside the gene matches: 5. This CDR3 reads CASSEFGRGTDTQYF. The CDR3 nucleotides read TGTGCCAGCAGTGAATTCGGCAGGGGGACAGATACGCAGTATTTT.

V gene TRBV1 combines with J gene TRBJ2-3; the D call TRBD2 from the table was never checked on the DNA. TRBV1 is designated a pseudogene. The CDR3 covers 17 residues. The CDR3 DNA follows: TGCACCAGCAGCCAAGATTATAGTGAGACTAGCACAGATACGCAGTATTTT. Amino acid sequence: CTSSQDYSETSTDTQYF.

The V call is TRBV11-2, the J call TRBJ2-5; D perhaps matches TRBD2 (5 bases). The CDR3 consists of 12 residues. Germline lookup yields CDR1 SGHAT and CDR2 FQNNGV. V was cut by 2 bases and J by 5 bases, with 6 bases left in between. Written as DNA, the CDR3 is TGTGCCAGCAGCTTAACGGGGGAGACCCAGTACTTC. It is translated as CASSLTGETQYF.

This clone has just one count. This chain connects TRBV6-4 to TRBJ2-3; tentatively, D is TRBD1 (6 bases). This CDR3 comprises 19 residues. The germline V and J ends were trimmed by 6 bases and 0 bases, with 25 bases remaining between them. Per germline, CDR1 MRHNA and CDR2 SNTAGT. CDR3 in amino acids: CASSNTLWGPEDSTDTQYF. CDR3 DNA sequence: TGTGCCAGCAGCAATACCCTCTGGGGGCCAGAGGATAGCACAGATACGCAGTATTTT.

This clone was detected once. The chain combines TRBV7-2 with TRBJ2-4, with D perhaps TRBD2 (6 bases). The V gene lost 7 bases and the J gene lost 5 bases, with 12 bases spanning the gap. Germline CDR1 is SGHTA and CDR2 is FQGNSA. The CDR3 runs 13 residues. CDR3 amino acids: CASTHGTENIQYF. CDR3 coding DNA: TGTGCCAGCACCCACGGGACTGAAAACATTCAGTACTTC.

This chain uses TRBV4-3 with TRBJ2-6; D might be TRBD1 (6 bases). The CDR3 is made up of 18 amino acids. Trimming pared 1 base from V and 0 bases from J, leaving 13 bases between. Germline lookup yields CDR1 LGHNA and CDR2 YSLEER. The CDR3 reads CASSQGTVADSGANVLTF. CDR3 sequence (DNA): TGCGCCAGCAGCCAAGGGACAGTTGCAGACTCTGGGGCCAACGTCCTGACTTTC.

About this clone: A junction boundary mismatches the germline segment, possibly from a read error. Other DNA sequences in this sample translate to the same CDR3. V is TRBV13 and J is TRBJ1-6, with 8 positions matching TRBD1. The germline V gene has CDR1 PRHDT and CDR2 FYEKMQ (reference sequence). The CDR3 extends over 15 amino acids. The CDR3 here is CASTTGQGRNSPLHF. CDR3 sequence (DNA): TGTGCCAGCACCACAGGACAGGGTCGAAATTCCCCCCTCCACTTT.

This clone is labeled medium-sized. This rearrangement joins TRBV30 to TRBJ2-5; 9 positions agree with TRBD2. The germline gives CDR1 GTSNPN, CDR2 SVGIG (reference sequence). V shed 2 bases, J shed 3 bases, and the junction held 16 bases outside the gene matches. The CDR3 is 18 residues long. The CDR3 DNA follows: TGTGCCTGGAGTCCCCCGGATAGCGGGAGTATCAAGGAAGAGACCCAGTACTTC. Protein: CAWSPPDSGSIKEETQYF.

This chain connects TRBV9 to TRBJ2-1; a weak D match, TRBD2 (6 bases). The CDR3 is 14 amino acids. Germline values: CDR1 SGDLS, CDR2 YYNGEE. With 10 bases removed from V and 1 base from J, the gap between germline ends came to 15 bases. Written as DNA, the CDR3 is TGTGCCTCCCAAGGCGGGGCTTCCTACAATGAGCAGTTCTTC. Protein product: CASQGGASYNEQFF.

V is TRBV30 and J is TRBJ2-3; 9 positions match TRBD2. J lost 5 bases, V lost 2 bases, and 8 bases had no gene match. This CDR3 is 15 amino acids long. The germline CDR1 and CDR2 sequences are GTSNPN and SVGIG (reference sequence). In DNA form, the CDR3 reads TGTGCCTGGAGTTTCGCGGGGGGGCCGAGAGATACGCAGTATTTT. Amino acid sequence: CAWSFAGGPRDTQYF.

The chain's CDR3 is CASSPGTGSSYEQYF. As DNA, the CDR3 is TGTGCCAGCAGCCCCGGGACAGGGAGCTCCTACGAGCAGTACTTC. V is TRBV9 and J is TRBJ2-7, with TRBD1 identical over 9 bases. The CDR3 length is 15 residues. Germline lookup yields CDR1 SGDLS and CDR2 YYNGEE. The V gene end was trimmed by 4 bases and the J gene end by 0 bases; junction bases not matched to a gene: 5.

This chain joins TRBV7-9 and TRBJ1-6; D is undetermined. The CDR3 length is 13 residues. V lost 1 base to trimming and J lost 8 bases, with 6 bases between them. Germline CDR1 reads SEHNR; CDR2 reads FQNEAQ (reference sequence). The CDR3 reads CASSLDRDSPLHF. The DNA of the CDR3 is TGTGCCAGCAGCTTAGATCGCGATTCACCCCTCCACTTT. Full variable domain (remainder filled in from reference TRBV7-9 and TRBJ1-6): DTGVSQNPRHKITKRGQNVTFRCDPISEHNRLYWYRQTLGQGPEFLTYFQNEAQLEKSRLLSDRFSAERPKGSFSTLEIQRTEQGDSAMYLCASSLDRDSPLHFGNGTRLTVT.

The CDR3 nucleotides read TGTGCCTGGAGCTTAACTAGTTTCAAGGACGAGCAGTACTTC. It codes for CAWSLTSFKDEQYF. The chain employs TRBV30 and TRBJ2-7; a weak D match, TRBD2 (5 bases). Trimming stripped 3 bases from V and 5 bases from J, with 17 bases between. Germline V gene data show CDR1 as GTSNPN and CDR2 as SVGIG (reference sequence). The CDR3 contains 14 residues.

The chain joins TRBV6-6 to TRBJ1-2, with a possible D match to TRBD1 (6 bases). The CDR3 is made up of 15 amino acids. Trimming shortened V by 2 bases and J by 6 bases, and 16 bases separated the two germline ends. Germline V CDR1 and CDR2: MNHNY, SVGAGI (reference sequence). The CDR3: CASSYGHRDTNGYTF. CDR3 DNA: TGTGCCAGCAGTTACGGGCACAGGGACACGAATGGCTACACCTTC.

CDR3 amino acids: CAISRGGTEAFF. The CDR3, as DNA: TGTGCCATCTCAAGGGGGGGCACTGAAGCTTTCTTT. The V and J genes are TRBV6-5 and TRBJ1-1, with D tentatively TRBD1 (6 bases). Trimming took 10 bases from V and 4 from J, leaving 13 bases between them. The CDR3 extends over 12 amino acids. Germline assignment: CDR1 MNHEY and CDR2 SVGAGI.

V gene TRBV5-1 combines with J gene TRBJ2-5; TRBD2 aligns across 11 bases. Germline V gene lookup returns CDR1 SGHRS and CDR2 YFSETQ. The CDR3 spans 18 residues. The junction had 7 bases not matched to a gene; V was cut back by 0 bases and J by 0 bases. The CDR3 DNA reads as TGCGCCAGCAGCTTGGCCTATAGCGGGGGGGCGGACCAAGAGACCCAGTACTTC. Translated, it gives CASSLAYSGGADQETQYF.

This clone was seen a handful of times. This chain connects TRBV4-3 to TRBJ2-6, with TRBD1 matching 9 bases. Germline V gene lookup returns CDR1 LGHNA and CDR2 YSLEER. Trimming removed 5 bases from V and 0 bases from J; junction bases left unmatched: 8. The CDR3 is 18 residues long. The CDR3 DNA follows: TGCGCCAGCAGCTCACCCGGGACAGGGTTCTCTGGGGCCAACGTCCTGACTTTC. Translating it yields CASSSPGTGFSGANVLTF.

J is TRBJ2-5 and V is TRBV10-3; perhaps TRBD2 as D (6 bases). The J call may be wrong; the DNA end is better matched by TRBJ2-7. The CDR3 has 15 amino acids. Germline lookup yields CDR1 ENHRY and CDR2 SYGVKD. In DNA, the CDR3 is TGTGCCATCAGTGATACAGCGGGTTATACCTACGAGCAGTACTTC. It codes for CAISDTAGYTYEQYF.

The table lists this clone with a few counts. The chain recombines TRBV4-2 with TRBJ2-1; the D gene is possibly TRBD1 (6 bases). The CDR3 has 15 residues. Trimming left V 5 bases short and J 0 bases short, with 11 bases between. Germline loops: CDR1 LGHNA, CDR2 YNFKEQ. Here the CDR3 reads CASSSGQSSYNEQFF. Written as DNA, the CDR3 is TGTGCCAGCAGCTCCGGACAGAGCTCCTACAATGAGCAGTTCTTC.

This chain joins TRBV19 and TRBJ1-5; the match to TRBD1 covers 9 bases. The CDR3 runs 14 residues. CDR1 and CDR2 from the germline V gene are LNHDA and SQIVND (reference sequence). The J segment lost 7 bases and the V segment lost 10 bases, leaving 11 bases of the junction unmatched. The CDR3 spells CATQTGGWGQPQHF. The CDR3 bases are TGTGCCACCCAAACAGGGGGCTGGGGGCAGCCCCAGCATTTT.